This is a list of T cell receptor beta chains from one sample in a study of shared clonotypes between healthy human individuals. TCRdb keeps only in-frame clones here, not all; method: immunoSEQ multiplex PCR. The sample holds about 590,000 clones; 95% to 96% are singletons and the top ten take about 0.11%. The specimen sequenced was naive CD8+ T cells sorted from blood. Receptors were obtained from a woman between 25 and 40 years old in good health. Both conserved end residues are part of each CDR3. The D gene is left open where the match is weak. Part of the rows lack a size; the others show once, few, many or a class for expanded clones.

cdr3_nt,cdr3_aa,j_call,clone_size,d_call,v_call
TGTGCCAGTAGTCTAGGGACTAGCGGGAGCTACGAGCAGTACTTC,CASSLGTSGSYEQYF,TRBJ2-7,.,TRBD2,TRBV19
TGCGCCAGCAGCCCACTAGCGGGAGGTTATGAGCAGTTCTTC,CASSPLAGGYEQFF,TRBJ2-1,.,TRBD2,TRBV4-1
TGCGCCAGCAGCCAAATGTCAGGGGTTTCTAATTCACCCCTCCACTTT,CASSQMSGVSNSPLHF,TRBJ1-6,.,.,TRBV4-1
TGTGCCAGCAGACTCTCAGGGATGAACTATGGCTACACCTTC,CASRLSGMNYGYTF,TRBJ1-2,.,.,TRBV6-5
TGTGCCAGCAGCTTAGGGGGGACCGGCTATGGCTACACCTTC,CASSLGGTGYGYTF,TRBJ1-2,.,.,TRBV11-2
TGCAGCGTTGAGTTGGTCCAGAGCCAAGAGACCCAGTACTTC,CSVELVQSQETQYF,TRBJ2-5,.,.,TRBV29-1
TGTGCCAGCAGTGAGACAGGTTTCCATGAGCAGTTCTTC,CASSETGFHEQFF,TRBJ2-1,.,.,TRBV2
TGTGCCAGCAGAATCGAGGGGGGGCCGTACGAGCAGTACTTC,CASRIEGGPYEQYF,TRBJ2-7,once,.,TRBV5-8
TGTGCCAGCAGCTCCAAACGAACAACTAGCGGGGGCTCCTACGAGCAGTACTTC,CASSSKRTTSGGSYEQYF,TRBJ2-7,.,TRBD2,TRBV13
TGTGCCAGCAGCTTAGTTGGCGGAAGTGAGCAGTTCTTC,CASSLVGGSEQFF,TRBJ2-1,.,.,TRBV7-8
TGTGCCAGCACAAGGACAGGGGGTATTCTCGAGCAGTACTTC,CASTRTGGILEQYF,TRBJ2-7,.,TRBD1,TRBV27
TGTGCCAGCAGCTTAGAGGTAGCTCCGGGAAACACCATATATTTT,CASSLEVAPGNTIYF,TRBJ1-3,.,.,TRBV11-2
TGTGCCAGCAGCCAAGATACGGATTTTAGCGGATTCTACAATGAGCAGTTCTTC,CASSQDTDFSGFYNEQFF,TRBJ2-1,once,.,TRBV4-2
TGTGCCAGCAGCCCGTGGCGGGGGGCGACCGGGGAGCTGTTTTTT,CASSPWRGATGELFF,TRBJ2-2,once,TRBD2,TRBV7-8
TGTGCCAGTGCCCGGGACAGGGGGCGACTATACAATGAGCAGTTCTTC,CASARDRGRLYNEQFF,TRBJ2-1,.,TRBD1,TRBV19
TGCGCCAGCAGCCCCCGGGACAGGGGAGTGTTGCCCCAGCATTTT,CASSPRDRGVLPQHF,TRBJ1-5,.,TRBD1,TRBV4-1
TGTGCCAGCAATGCGGACATACAAGAGACCCAGTACTTC,CASNADIQETQYF,TRBJ2-5,.,.,TRBV28
TGCAGCGGTGGGACGGCGAGCTCTGGAAACACCATATATTTT,CSGGTASSGNTIYF,TRBJ1-3,.,.,TRBV29-1
TGTGCCAGCAGCTTCACCGTAGAAAATGAGCAGTTCTTC,CASSFTVENEQFF,TRBJ2-1,.,.,TRBV7-9
TGTGCCAGCAGTTTAGGGCGGAGCTCCTACGAGCAGTACTTC,CASSLGRSSYEQYF,TRBJ2-7,.,.,TRBV27
TGTGCCAGCAGCTCAAAACAGGGTGGTTACGAGCAGTACTTC,CASSSKQGGYEQYF,TRBJ2-7,once,.,TRBV13
TGTGCCAGCAGCCAAGAGGGGACAGCGAGCTACGAGCAGTACTTC,CASSQEGTASYEQYF,TRBJ2-7,.,TRBD1,TRBV4-2
TGTGCCAGCTCCCTCGCGGGTAACTCCTACAATGAGCAGTTCTTC,CASSLAGNSYNEQFF,TRBJ2-1,once,.,TRBV2
TGTGCCAGCAGACCCCTAGTAGGTGGCAATCAGCCCCAGCATTTT,CASRPLVGGNQPQHF,TRBJ1-5,.,.,TRBV27
TGTGCCAGCAGCCAGGGCATTCAGTACTTC,CASSQGIQYF,TRBJ2-4,.,.,TRBV2
TGTGCCAGCAGTAAACCACCCGCAGGCGATACGCAGTATTTT,CASSKPPAGDTQYF,TRBJ2-3,.,.,TRBV6-5
TGTGCCAGCAGCCCTACTAGCGGGAGAGCCGGGGAGCTGTTTTTT,CASSPTSGRAGELFF,TRBJ2-2,.,TRBD2,TRBV7-9
TGTGCCAGCAGCGTAGACCAACAGGGTATGAACACTGAAGCTTTCTTT,CASSVDQQGMNTEAFF,TRBJ1-1,.,.,TRBV9
TGTGCCACCAGCAGAGATCACGGCGGGAGCACAGATACGCAGTATTTT,CATSRDHGGSTDTQYF,TRBJ2-3,.,.,TRBV15
TGTGCCAGCAGTTCACTCGACAGGGACTATGGCTACACCTTC,CASSSLDRDYGYTF,TRBJ1-2,.,TRBD1,TRBV28